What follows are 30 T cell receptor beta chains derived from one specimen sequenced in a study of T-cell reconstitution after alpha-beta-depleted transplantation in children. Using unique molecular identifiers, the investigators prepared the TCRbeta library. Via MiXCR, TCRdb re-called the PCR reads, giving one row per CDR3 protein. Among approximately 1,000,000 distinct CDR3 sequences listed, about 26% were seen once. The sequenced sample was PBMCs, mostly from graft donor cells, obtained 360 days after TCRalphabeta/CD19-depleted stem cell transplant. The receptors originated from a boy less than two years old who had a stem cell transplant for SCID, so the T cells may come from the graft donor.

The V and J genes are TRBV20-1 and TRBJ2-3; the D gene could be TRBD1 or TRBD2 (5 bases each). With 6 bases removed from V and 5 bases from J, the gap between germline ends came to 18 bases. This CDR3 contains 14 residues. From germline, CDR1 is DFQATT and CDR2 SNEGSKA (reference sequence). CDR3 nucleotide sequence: TGCAGTGCCGTTTTGGGACCAGTCCTAGATACGCAGTATTTT. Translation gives CSAVLGPVLDTQYF.

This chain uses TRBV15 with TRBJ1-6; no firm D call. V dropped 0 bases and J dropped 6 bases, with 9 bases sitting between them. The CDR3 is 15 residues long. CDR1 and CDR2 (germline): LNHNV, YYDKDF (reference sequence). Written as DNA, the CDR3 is TGTGCCACCAGCAGAGATCGAACCCTTAATTCACCCCTCCACTTT. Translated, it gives CATSRDRTLNSPLHF.

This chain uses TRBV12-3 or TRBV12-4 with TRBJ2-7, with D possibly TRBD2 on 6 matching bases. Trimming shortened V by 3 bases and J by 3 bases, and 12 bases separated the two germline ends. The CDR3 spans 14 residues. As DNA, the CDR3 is TGTGCCAGCAGTTTGGCCTACGGGAGCTACGAGCAGTACTTC. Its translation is CASSLAYGSYEQYF.

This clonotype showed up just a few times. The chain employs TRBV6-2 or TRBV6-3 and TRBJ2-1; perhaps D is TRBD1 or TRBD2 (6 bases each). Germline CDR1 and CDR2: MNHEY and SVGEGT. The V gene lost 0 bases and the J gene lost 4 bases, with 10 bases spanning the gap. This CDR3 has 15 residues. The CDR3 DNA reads TGTGCCAGCAGTTACTCAGGGGGGCGTTACAATGAGCAGTTCTTC. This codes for CASSYSGGRYNEQFF.

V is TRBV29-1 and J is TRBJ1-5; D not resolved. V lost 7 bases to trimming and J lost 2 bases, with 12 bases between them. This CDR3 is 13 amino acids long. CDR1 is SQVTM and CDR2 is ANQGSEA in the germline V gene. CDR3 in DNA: TGCAGCGATAGGGCGACCGGCAATCAGCCCCAGCATTTT. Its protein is CSDRATGNQPQHF. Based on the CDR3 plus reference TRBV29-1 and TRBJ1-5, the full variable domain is SAVISQKPSRDICQRGTSLTIQCQVDSQVTMMFWYRQQPGQSLTLIATANQGSEATYESGFVIDKFPISRPNLTFSTLTVSNMSPEDSSIYLCSDRATGNQPQHFGDGTRLSIL.

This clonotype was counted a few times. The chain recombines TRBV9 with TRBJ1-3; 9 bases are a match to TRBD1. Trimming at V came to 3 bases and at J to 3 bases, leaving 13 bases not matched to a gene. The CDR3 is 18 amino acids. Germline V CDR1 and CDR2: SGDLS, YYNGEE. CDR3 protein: CASSAVPGQGRHGNTIYF. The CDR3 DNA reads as TGTGCCAGCAGCGCAGTCCCGGGACAGGGACGGCATGGAAACACCATATATTTT.

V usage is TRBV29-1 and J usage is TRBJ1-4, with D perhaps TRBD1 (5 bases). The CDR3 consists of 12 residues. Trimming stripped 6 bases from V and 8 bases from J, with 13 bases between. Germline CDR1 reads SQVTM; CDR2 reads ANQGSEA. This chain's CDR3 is CSVRALGEKLFF. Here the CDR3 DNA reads TGCAGCGTCAGGGCTCTCGGGGAAAAACTGTTTTTT.

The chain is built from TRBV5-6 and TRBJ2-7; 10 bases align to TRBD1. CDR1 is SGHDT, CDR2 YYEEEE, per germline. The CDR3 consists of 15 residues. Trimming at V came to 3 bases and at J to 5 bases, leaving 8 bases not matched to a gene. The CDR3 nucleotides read TGTGCCAGCAGCTCACCGGGACAGGGGTTCGACGAGCAGTACTTC. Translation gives CASSSPGQGFDEQYF.

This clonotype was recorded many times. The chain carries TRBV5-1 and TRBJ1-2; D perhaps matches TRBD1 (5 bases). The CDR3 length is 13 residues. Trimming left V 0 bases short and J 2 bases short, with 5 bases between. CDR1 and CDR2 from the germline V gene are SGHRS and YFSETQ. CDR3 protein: CASSLEGNYGYTF. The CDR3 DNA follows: TGCGCCAGCAGCTTGGAGGGGAACTATGGCTACACCTTC. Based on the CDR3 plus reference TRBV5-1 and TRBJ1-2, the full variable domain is KAGVTQTPRYLIKTRGQQVTLSCSPISGHRSVSWYQQTPGQGLQFLFEYFSETQRNKGNFPGRFSGRQFSNSRSEMNVSTLELGDSALYLCASSLEGNYGYTFGSGTRLTVV.

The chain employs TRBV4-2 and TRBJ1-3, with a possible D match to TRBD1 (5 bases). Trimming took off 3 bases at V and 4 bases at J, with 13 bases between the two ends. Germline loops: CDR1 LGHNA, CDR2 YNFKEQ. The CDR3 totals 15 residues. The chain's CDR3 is CASSQPGTKGNTIYF. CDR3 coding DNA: TGTGCCAGCAGCCAGCCCGGGACGAAAGGAAACACCATATATTTT.

CDR3 amino acids: CAISAWTSGYNEQFF. In DNA form, the CDR3 reads TGTGCCATCAGTGCTTGGACTAGCGGGTACAATGAGCAGTTCTTC. This chain connects TRBV10-3 to TRBJ2-1; 11 bases map to TRBD2. The ends lost 4 bases at V and 4 bases at J; junction bases unmatched: 3. Germline CDR1 reads ENHRY; CDR2 reads SYGVKD. This CDR3 is 15 amino acids long.

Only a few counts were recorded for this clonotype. CDR3 residues: CASSAGTDTTDTQYF. In nucleotides, the CDR3 is TGTGCCAGCAGCGCCGGGACAGACACCACAGATACGCAGTATTTT. The chain carries TRBV5-7 and TRBJ2-3, with TRBD1 identical over 7 bases. TRBV5-7 is classed as an ORF, of uncertain function. The CDR3 is 15 amino acids. The J segment lost 2 bases and the V segment lost 4 bases, leaving 7 bases of the junction unmatched.

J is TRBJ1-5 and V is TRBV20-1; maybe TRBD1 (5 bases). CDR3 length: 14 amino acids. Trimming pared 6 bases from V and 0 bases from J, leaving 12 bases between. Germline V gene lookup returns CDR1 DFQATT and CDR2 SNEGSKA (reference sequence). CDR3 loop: CSAGGRFSNQPQHF. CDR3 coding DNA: TGCAGTGCGGGGGGAAGGTTTAGCAATCAGCCCCAGCATTTT.

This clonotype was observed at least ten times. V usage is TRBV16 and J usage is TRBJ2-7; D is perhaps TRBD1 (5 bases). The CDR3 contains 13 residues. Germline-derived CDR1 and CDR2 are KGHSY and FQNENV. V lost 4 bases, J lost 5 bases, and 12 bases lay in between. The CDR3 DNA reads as TGTGCCAGCAGCCGCGGACACCTCGACGAGCAGTACTTC. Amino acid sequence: CASSRGHLDEQYF.

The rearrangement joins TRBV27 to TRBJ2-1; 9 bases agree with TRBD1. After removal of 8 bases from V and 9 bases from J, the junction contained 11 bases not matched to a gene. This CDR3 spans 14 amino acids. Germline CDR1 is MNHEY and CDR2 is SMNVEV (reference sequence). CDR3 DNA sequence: TGTGCCAGCGGATACCACAGGGGGCGGAGTGAGCAGTTCTTC. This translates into CASGYHRGRSEQFF.

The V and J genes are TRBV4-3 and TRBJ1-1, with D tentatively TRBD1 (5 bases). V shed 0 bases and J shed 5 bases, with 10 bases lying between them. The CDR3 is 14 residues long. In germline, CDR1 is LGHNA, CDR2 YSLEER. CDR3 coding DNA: TGCGCCAGCAGCCAAGAGGGGGTAGGGACTGAAGCTTTCTTT. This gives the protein CASSQEGVGTEAFF.

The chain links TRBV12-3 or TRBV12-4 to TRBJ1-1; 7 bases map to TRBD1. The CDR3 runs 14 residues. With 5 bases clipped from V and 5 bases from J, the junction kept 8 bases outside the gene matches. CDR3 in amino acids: CASSAQGKSTEAFF. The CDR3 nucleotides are TGTGCCAGCAGTGCACAGGGGAAAAGTACTGAAGCTTTCTTT.

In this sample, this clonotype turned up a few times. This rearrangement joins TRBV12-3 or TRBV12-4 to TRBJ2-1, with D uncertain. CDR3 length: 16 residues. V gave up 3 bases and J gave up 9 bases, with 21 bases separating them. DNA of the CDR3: TGTGCCAGCAGTTTCTTTCGAACCGCCACCCACGGTGAGCAGTTCTTC. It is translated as CASSFFRTATHGEQFF.

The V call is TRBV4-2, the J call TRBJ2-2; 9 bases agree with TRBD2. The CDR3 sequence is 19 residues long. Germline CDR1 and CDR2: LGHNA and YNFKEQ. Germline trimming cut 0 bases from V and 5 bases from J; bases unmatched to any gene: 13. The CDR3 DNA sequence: TGTGCCAGCAGCCAAGATATGGGGGCGGCGGGGGGGCAAACCGGGGAGCTGTTTTTT. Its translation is CASSQDMGAAGGQTGELFF.

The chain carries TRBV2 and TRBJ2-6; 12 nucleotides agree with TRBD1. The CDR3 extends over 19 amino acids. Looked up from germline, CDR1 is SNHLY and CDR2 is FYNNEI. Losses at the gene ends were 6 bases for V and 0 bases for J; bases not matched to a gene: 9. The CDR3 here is CASSRRGQGAASGANVLTF. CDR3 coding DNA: TGTGCCAGCAGCCGAAGGGGACAGGGGGCAGCCTCTGGGGCCAACGTCCTGACTTTC. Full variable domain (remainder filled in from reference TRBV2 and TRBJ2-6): EPEVTQTPSHQVTQMGQEVILRCVPISNHLYFYWYRQILGQKVEFLVSFYNNEISEKSEIFDDQFSVERPDGSNFTLKIRSTKLEDSAMYFCASSRRGQGAASGANVLTFGAGSRLTVL.

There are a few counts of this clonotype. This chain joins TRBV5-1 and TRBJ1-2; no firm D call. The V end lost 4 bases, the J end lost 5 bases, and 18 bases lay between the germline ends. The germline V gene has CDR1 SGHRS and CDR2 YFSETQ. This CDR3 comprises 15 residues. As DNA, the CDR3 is TGCGCCAGCAGCCGAGGAGAAGGAGTCCAGTATGGCTACACCTTC. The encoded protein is CASSRGEGVQYGYTF.

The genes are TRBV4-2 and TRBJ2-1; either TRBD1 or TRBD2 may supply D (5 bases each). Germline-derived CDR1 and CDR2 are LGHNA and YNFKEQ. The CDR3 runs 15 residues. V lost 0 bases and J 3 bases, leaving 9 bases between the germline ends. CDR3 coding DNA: TGTGCCAGCAGCCAAGATCGGGACGTCTACAATGAGCAGTTCTTC. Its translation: CASSQDRDVYNEQFF.

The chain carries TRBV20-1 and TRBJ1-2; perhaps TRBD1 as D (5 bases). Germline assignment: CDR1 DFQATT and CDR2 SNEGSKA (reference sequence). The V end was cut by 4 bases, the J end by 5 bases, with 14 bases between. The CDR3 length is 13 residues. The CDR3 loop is CSAIKGRTYGYTF. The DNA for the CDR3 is TGCAGTGCTATCAAGGGACGGACGTATGGCTACACCTTC.

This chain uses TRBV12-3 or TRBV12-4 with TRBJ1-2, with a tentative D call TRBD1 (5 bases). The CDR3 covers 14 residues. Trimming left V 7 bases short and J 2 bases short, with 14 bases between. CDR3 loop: CASTLGRTNYGYTF. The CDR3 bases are TGTGCCAGCACCCTGGGACGGACCAACTATGGCTACACCTTC.

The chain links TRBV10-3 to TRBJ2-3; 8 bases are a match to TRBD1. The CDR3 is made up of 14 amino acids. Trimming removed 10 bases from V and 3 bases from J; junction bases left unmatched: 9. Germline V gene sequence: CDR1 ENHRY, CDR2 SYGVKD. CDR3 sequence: CATADRGWTDTQYF. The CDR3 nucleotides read TGTGCCACCGCCGACAGGGGATGGACAGATACGCAGTATTTT.

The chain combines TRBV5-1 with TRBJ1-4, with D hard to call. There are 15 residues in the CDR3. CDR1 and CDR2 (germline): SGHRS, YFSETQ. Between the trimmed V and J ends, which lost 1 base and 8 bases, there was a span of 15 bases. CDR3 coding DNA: TGCGCCAGCAGCTTGTCATCGGGCGTCTCGGAAAAACTGTTTTTT. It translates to CASSLSSGVSEKLFF. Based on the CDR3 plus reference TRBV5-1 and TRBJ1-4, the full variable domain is KAGVTQTPRYLIKTRGQQVTLSCSPISGHRSVSWYQQTPGQGLQFLFEYFSETQRNKGNFPGRFSGRQFSNSRSEMNVSTLELGDSALYLCASSLSSGVSEKLFFGSGTQLSVL.

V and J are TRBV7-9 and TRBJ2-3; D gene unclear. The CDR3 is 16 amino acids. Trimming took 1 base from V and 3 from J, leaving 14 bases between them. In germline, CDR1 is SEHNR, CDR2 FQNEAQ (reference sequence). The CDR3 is CASSLVGSAETDTQYF. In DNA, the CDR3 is TGTGCCAGCAGCTTAGTAGGTTCAGCCGAGACAGATACGCAGTATTTT.

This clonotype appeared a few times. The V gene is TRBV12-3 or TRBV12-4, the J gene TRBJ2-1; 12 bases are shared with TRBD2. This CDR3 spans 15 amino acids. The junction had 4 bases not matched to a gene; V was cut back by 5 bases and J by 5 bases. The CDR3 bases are TGTGCCAGCAGTCGGACTAGCGGGATGCACAATGAGCAGTTCTTC. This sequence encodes CASSRTSGMHNEQFF.

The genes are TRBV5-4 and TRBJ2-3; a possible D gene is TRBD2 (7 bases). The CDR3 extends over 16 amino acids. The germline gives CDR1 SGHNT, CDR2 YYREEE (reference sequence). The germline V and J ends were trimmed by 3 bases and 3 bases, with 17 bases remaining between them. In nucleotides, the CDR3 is TGTGCCAGCAGCTCTGGAGGGGGGGGACGGACAGATACGCAGTATTTT. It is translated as CASSSGGGGRTDTQYF.

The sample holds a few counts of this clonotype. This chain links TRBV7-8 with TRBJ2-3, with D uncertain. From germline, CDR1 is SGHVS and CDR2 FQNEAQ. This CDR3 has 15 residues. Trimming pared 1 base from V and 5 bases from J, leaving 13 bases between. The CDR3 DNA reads TGTGCCAGCAGCTTAGTTAGGACCCGAGAAGATACGCAGTATTTT. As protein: CASSLVRTREDTQYF.